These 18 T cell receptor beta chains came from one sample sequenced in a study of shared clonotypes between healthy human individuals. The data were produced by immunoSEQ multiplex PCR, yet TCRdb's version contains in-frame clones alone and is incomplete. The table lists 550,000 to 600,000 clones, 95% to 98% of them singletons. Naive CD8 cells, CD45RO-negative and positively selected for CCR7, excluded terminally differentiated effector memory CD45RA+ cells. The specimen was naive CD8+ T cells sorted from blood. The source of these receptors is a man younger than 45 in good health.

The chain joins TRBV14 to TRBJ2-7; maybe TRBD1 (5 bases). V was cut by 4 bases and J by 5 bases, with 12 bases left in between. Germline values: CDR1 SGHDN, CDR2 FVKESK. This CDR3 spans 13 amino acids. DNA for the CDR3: TGTGCCAGCAGCCCTGTTAGGGGCCACGAGCAGTACTTC. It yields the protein CASSPVRGHEQYF. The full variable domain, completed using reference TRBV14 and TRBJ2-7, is EAGVTQFPSHSVIEKGQTVTLRCDPISGHDNLYWYRRVMGKEIKFLLHFVKESKQDESGMPNNRFLAERTGGTYSTLKVQPAELEDSGVYFCASSPVRGHEQYFGPGTRLTVT.

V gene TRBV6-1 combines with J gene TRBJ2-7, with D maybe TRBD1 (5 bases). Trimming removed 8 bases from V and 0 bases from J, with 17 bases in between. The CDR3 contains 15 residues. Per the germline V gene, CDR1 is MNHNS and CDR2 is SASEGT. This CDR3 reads CASVQGSVLSYEQYF. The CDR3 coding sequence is TGTGCCAGCGTTCAGGGATCCGTACTCTCCTACGAGCAGTACTTC.

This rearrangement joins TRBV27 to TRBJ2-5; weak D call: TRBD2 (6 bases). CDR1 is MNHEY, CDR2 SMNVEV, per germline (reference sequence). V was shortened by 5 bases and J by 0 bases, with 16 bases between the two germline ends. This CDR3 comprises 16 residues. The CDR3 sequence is CASSVNSGSHQETQYF. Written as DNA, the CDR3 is TGTGCCAGCAGTGTAAATAGCGGCTCACACCAAGAGACCCAGTACTTC.

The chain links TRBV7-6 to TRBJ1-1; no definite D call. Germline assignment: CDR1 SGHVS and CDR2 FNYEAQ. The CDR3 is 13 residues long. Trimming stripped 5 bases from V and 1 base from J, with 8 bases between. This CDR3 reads CASSRRENTEAFF. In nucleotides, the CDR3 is TGTGCCAGCAGCCGCCGTGAGAACACTGAAGCTTTCTTT.

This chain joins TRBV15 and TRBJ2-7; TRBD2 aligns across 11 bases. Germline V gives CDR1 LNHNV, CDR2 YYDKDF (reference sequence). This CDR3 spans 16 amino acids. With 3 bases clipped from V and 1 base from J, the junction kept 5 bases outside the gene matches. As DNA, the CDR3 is TGTGCCACCAGCAGGGATGGGACTAGCGGATCCTACGAGCAGTACTTC. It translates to CATSRDGTSGSYEQYF. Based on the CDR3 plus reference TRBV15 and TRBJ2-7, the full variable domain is DAMVIQNPRYQVTQFGKPVTLSCSQTLNHNVMYWYQQKSSQAPKLLFHYYDKDFNNEADTPDNFQSRRPNTSFCFLDIRSPGLGDTAMYLCATSRDGTSGSYEQYFGPGTRLTVT.

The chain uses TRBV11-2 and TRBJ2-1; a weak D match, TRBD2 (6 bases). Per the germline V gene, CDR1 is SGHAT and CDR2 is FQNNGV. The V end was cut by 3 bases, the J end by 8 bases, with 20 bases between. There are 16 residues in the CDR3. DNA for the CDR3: TGTGCCAGCAGCTTTAGAGGCCGGAGGGCGATAGATGAGCAGTTCTTC. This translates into CASSFRGRRAIDEQFF.

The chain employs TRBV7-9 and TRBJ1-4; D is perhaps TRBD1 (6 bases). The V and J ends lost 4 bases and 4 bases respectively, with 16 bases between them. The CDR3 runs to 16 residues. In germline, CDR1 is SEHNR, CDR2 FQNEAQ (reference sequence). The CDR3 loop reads CASSSTTGLGNEKLFF. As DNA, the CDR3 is TGTGCCAGCAGCTCAACCACAGGGTTAGGTAATGAAAAACTGTTTTTT.

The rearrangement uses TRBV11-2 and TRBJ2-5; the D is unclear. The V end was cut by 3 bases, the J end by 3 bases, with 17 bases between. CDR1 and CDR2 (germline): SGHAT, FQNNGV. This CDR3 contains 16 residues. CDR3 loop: CASSFYTYRREETQYF. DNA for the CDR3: TGTGCCAGCAGCTTTTATACCTACCGGAGAGAAGAGACCCAGTACTTC.

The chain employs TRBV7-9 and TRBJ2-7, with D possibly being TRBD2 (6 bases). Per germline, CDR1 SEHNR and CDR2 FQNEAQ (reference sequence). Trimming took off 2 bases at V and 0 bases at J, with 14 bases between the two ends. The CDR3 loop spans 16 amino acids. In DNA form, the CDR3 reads TGTGCCAGCAGCTTAAGCATCCGGGGAGGCTCCTACGAGCAGTACTTC. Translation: CASSLSIRGGSYEQYF.

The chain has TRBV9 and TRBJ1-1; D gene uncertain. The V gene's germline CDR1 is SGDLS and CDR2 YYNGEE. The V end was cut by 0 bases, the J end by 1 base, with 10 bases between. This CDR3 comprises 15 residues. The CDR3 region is CASSVVGSPNTEAFF. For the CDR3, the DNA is TGTGCCAGCAGCGTAGTAGGCAGCCCGAACACTGAAGCTTTCTTT.

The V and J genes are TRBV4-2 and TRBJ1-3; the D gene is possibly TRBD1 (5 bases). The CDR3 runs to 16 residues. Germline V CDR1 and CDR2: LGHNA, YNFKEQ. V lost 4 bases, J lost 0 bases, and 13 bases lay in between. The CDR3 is CASSLPRDGSGNTIYF. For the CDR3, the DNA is TGTGCCAGCAGCCTCCCCCGGGACGGCTCTGGAAACACCATATATTTT.

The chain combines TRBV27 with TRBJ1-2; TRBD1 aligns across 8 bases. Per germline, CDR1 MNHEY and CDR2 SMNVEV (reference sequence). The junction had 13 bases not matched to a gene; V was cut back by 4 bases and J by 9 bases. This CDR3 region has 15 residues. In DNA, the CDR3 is TGTGCCAGCAGTTCCCTCGGAGGGCAGGGGGCCCGCTACACCTTC. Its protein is CASSSLGGQGARYTF.

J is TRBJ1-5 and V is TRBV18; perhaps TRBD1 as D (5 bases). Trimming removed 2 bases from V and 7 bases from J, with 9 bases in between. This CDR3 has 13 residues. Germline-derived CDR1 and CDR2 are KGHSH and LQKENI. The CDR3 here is CASSPDGAQPQHF. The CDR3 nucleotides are TGTGCCAGCTCACCAGACGGGGCCCAGCCCCAGCATTTT.

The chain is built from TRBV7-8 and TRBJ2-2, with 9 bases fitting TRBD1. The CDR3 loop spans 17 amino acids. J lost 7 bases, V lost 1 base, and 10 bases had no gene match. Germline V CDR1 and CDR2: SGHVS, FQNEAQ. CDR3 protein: CASSLGTGGDRGGELFF. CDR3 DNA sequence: TGTGCCAGCAGCTTAGGCACAGGGGGCGATCGCGGCGGGGAGCTGTTTTTT.

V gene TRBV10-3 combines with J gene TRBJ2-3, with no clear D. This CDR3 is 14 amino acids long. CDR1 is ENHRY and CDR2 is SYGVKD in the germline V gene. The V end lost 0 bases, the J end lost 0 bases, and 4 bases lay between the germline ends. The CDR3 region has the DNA TGTGCCATCAGTGAGTCACTTAGCACAGATACGCAGTATTTT. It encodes CAISESLSTDTQYF.

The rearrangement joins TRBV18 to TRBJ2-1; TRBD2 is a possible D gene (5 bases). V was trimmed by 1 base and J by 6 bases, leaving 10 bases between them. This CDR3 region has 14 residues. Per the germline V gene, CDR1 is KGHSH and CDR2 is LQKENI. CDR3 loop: CASSPRGLINEQFF. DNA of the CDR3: TGTGCCAGCTCACCACGAGGGTTGATCAATGAGCAGTTCTTC. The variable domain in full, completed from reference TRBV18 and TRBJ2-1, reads NAGVMQNPRHLVRRRGQEARLRCSPMKGHSHVYWYRQLPEEGLKFMVYLQKENIIDESGMPKERFSAEFPKEGPSILRIQQVVRGDSAAYFCASSPRGLINEQFFGPGTRLTVL.

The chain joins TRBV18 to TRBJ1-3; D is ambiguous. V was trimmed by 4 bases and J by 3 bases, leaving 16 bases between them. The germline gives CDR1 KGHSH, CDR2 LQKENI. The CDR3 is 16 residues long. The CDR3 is CASSLSPPPRGNTIYF. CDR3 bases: TGTGCCAGCTCACTGAGCCCCCCCCCTCGTGGAAACACCATATATTTT.

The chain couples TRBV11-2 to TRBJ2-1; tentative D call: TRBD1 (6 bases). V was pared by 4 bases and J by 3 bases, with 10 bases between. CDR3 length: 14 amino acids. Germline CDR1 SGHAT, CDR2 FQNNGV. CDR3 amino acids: CASSSWTDYNEQFF. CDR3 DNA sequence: TGTGCCAGCAGCTCATGGACAGACTACAATGAGCAGTTCTTC.